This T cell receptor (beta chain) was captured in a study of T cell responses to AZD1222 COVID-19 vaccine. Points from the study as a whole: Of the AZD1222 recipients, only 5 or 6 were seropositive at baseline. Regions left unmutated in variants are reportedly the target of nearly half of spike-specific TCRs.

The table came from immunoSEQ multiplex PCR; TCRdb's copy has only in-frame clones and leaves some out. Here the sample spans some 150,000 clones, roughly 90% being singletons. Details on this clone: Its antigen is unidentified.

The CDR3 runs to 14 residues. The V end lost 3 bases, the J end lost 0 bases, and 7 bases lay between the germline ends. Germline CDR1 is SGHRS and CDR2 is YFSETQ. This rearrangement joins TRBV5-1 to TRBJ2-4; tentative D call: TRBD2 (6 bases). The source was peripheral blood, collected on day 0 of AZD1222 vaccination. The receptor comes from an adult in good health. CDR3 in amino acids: CASSSGEAKNIQYF. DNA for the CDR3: TGCGCCAGCAGCTCGGGGGAAGCCAAAAACATTCAGTACTTC.